The 20 T cell receptor beta chains below were found in one sample sequenced in a study of identical twins. TCRdb passed the 5' RACE reads through MiXCR, listing each CDR3 protein once. The table has about 250,000 distinct CDR3 sequences, 6.5% to 9.5% seen once. In addition, the sample was reused for a study of yellow fever vaccine responses in identical twins.

The sequencing input was CD8+ T cells sorted from blood. Every receptor here comes from a woman between 18 and 29 years old in good health.

This clonotype was counted ten times or more. This chain joins TRBV6-2 or TRBV6-3 and TRBJ1-5; 7 bases fit TRBD1. Trimming took 4 bases from V and 3 from J; bases not matched to a gene: 12. This CDR3 has 17 residues. Germline V gives CDR1 MNHEY, CDR2 SVGEGT. The CDR3 region has the DNA TGTGCCAGCAGTTGGACAGGCGGCCAGGGGGACAATCAGCCCCAGCATTTT. It encodes CASSWTGGQGDNQPQHF.

V usage is TRBV25-1 and J usage is TRBJ2-7, with a weak D call TRBD1 (6 bases). V lost 11 bases and J lost 0, with 11 bases in between. From germline, CDR1 is MGHDK and CDR2 SYGVNS. The CDR3 contains 12 residues. The chain's CDR3 is CARQAPSYEQYF. CDR3 sequence (DNA): TGTGCCCGACAGGCGCCCTCCTACGAGCAGTACTTC.

There are a few counts of this clonotype. This chain connects TRBV15 to TRBJ2-1, with D hard to call. The V end was cut by 2 bases, the J end by 0 bases, with 8 bases between. Looked up from germline, CDR1 is LNHNV and CDR2 is YYDKDF (reference sequence). This CDR3 has 15 residues. The CDR3 spells CATSRQFDSYNEQFF. In DNA, the CDR3 is TGTGCCACCAGCAGACAGTTTGACTCCTACAATGAGCAGTTCTTC.

The chain joins TRBV7-2 to TRBJ2-1; TRBD2 matches 8 bases. The CDR3 runs to 16 residues. Germline V CDR1 and CDR2: SGHTA, FQGNSA. The V and J ends lost 5 bases and 7 bases, in that order; junction bases with no gene match: 13. This CDR3 is CASSPSGREVWNEQFF. Here the CDR3 DNA reads TGTGCCAGCAGCCCCTCTGGGCGGGAGGTTTGGAATGAGCAGTTCTTC.

The V gene is TRBV15, the J gene TRBJ2-3; TRBD1 matches at 9 bases. The CDR3 runs 16 residues. Germline CDR1 is LNHNV and CDR2 is YYDKDF (reference sequence). V lost 0 bases and J lost 4; bases outside the gene matches: 5. CDR3 nucleotides: TGTGCCACCAGCAGAGATCCGGGACAGGGACCAGATACGCAGTATTTT. The encoded protein is CATSRDPGQGPDTQYF.

The chain uses TRBV27 and TRBJ1-1; 7 positions agree with TRBD1. The V gene end was trimmed by 4 bases and the J gene end by 0 bases; junction bases not matched to a gene: 5. The CDR3 covers 15 residues. Germline V gene lookup returns CDR1 MNHEY and CDR2 SMNVEV (reference sequence). The CDR3 reads CASSSRDRLNTEAFF. The CDR3 DNA follows: TGTGCCAGCAGTTCCAGGGACAGATTGAACACTGAAGCTTTCTTT.

This clonotype was recorded at least ten times. V is TRBV20-1 and J is TRBJ2-7; a weak D match, TRBD2 (6 bases). V shed 2 bases and J shed 3 bases, with 17 bases lying between them. The CDR3 totals 15 residues. Germline assignment: CDR1 DFQATT and CDR2 SNEGSKA (reference sequence). The CDR3 coding sequence is TGCAGTGCTAGATCCCCGGAGGGCGAATTCTACGAGCAGTACTTC. The encoded protein is CSARSPEGEFYEQYF.

The sample holds many counts of this clonotype. The rearrangement links TRBV20-1 to TRBJ2-1; 9 nucleotides line up with TRBD1. From germline, CDR1 is DFQATT and CDR2 SNEGSKA (reference sequence). Trimming at V came to 1 base and at J to 7 bases, leaving 8 bases not matched to a gene. This CDR3 comprises 15 residues. DNA for the CDR3: TGCAGTGCTAGAGGGGGACAGGGAAGTTTTAATGAGCAGTTCTTC. This translates into CSARGGQGSFNEQFF.

The V and J genes are TRBV9 and TRBJ1-2; 8 bases match TRBD1. The CDR3 runs 16 residues. The trim removed 5 bases at V and 4 bases at J, leaving 13 bases unmatched. Germline lookup yields CDR1 SGDLS and CDR2 YYNGEE. The CDR3 reads CASSGNDGQGSYGYTF. Written as DNA, the CDR3 is TGTGCCAGCAGTGGCAACGACGGACAGGGAAGCTATGGCTACACCTTC.

This chain joins TRBV9 and TRBJ2-7; 7 bases match TRBD2. After removal of 0 bases from V and 2 bases from J, the junction contained 5 bases not matched to a gene. This CDR3 has 15 amino acids. The germline V gene encodes CDR1 SGDLS and CDR2 YYNGEE. In DNA form, the CDR3 reads TGTGCCAGCAGCGTAGGGGGAGGGGATGCCTACGAGCAGTACTTC. Its protein is CASSVGGGDAYEQYF.

The table lists this clonotype with a few counts. The chain carries TRBV4-3 and TRBJ2-2; the D is unclear. Germline CDR1 is LGHNA and CDR2 is YSLEER. The CDR3 loop spans 18 amino acids. V lost 3 bases and J 0 bases, leaving 17 bases between the germline ends. In DNA form, the CDR3 reads TGCGCCAGCAGCCACCACCTTGAGTTCGGACCGAACACCGGGGAGCTGTTTTTT. Translation gives CASSHHLEFGPNTGELFF.

This clonotype was observed many times. The chain uses TRBV9 and TRBJ1-2; D is uncertain. The CDR3 consists of 15 residues. Trimming removed 3 bases at V and 2 bases at J, with 14 bases between. Per the germline V gene, CDR1 is SGDLS and CDR2 is YYNGEE. DNA of the CDR3: TGTGCCAGCAGCGCCAAACAGCTTCCGAACTATGGCTACACCTTC. It specifies CASSAKQLPNYGYTF.

This clonotype was detected many times. The chain joins TRBV10-1 to TRBJ2-1, with a weak D call TRBD1 (6 bases). Germline-derived CDR1 and CDR2 are WNHNN and SYGVQD (reference sequence). The CDR3 runs to 14 residues. The ends were cut back, 6 bases at V and 5 bases at J, with 14 bases in the middle. The CDR3 DNA is TGCGCCAGCAGCCAGGACAGTGGGAACAATGAGCAGTTCTTC. The encoded protein is CASSQDSGNNEQFF.

This chain joins TRBV27 and TRBJ2-1, with TRBD1 matching 7 bases. The V segment lost 5 bases and the J segment 4 bases; nucleotides outside the gene matches: 8. The CDR3 spans 15 residues. The germline V gene encodes CDR1 MNHEY and CDR2 SMNVEV (reference sequence). CDR3 amino acids: CASSETPGQYNEQFF. For the CDR3, the DNA is TGTGCCAGCAGTGAGACTCCGGGACAGTACAATGAGCAGTTCTTC.

The chain recombines TRBV20-1 with TRBJ1-2; D unresolved. This CDR3 contains 13 residues. V was shortened by 2 bases and J by 0 bases, with 7 bases between the two germline ends. CDR1 and CDR2 from the germline V gene are DFQATT and SNEGSKA (reference sequence). CDR3 protein: CSARSTANYGYTF. The DNA of the CDR3 is TGCAGTGCTAGATCAACAGCTAACTATGGCTACACCTTC.

This clonotype has a handful of counts. The V call is TRBV28, the J call TRBJ2-7; D not certain. CDR3 length: 12 residues. Germline CDR1 and CDR2: MDHEN and SYDVKM. Trimming took 3 bases from V and 4 from J, leaving 7 bases between them. The CDR3 here is CASSFSLYEQYF. The CDR3 DNA follows: TGTGCCAGCAGTTTTTCCCTTTACGAGCAGTACTTC.

This clonotype was seen at least ten times. CDR3 in amino acids: CASSYSDNTGELFF. For the CDR3, the DNA is TGTGCCAGCAGTTACTCAGATAACACCGGGGAGCTGTTTTTT. This sequence joins TRBV6-2 or TRBV6-3 and TRBJ2-2; D is unresolved. V was clipped by 0 bases and J by 2 bases, with 4 bases between them. The CDR3 loop spans 14 amino acids. From germline, CDR1 is MNHEY and CDR2 SVGEGT.

This clonotype showed up just a few times. V is TRBV4-1 and J is TRBJ1-1, with D uncertain. From germline, CDR1 is MGHRA and CDR2 YSYEKL. The V gene lost 1 base and the J gene lost 7 bases, with 7 bases spanning the gap. This CDR3 contains 12 residues. CDR3 sequence reads: CASSQGASEAFF. CDR3 nucleotide sequence: TGCGCCAGCAGCCAAGGGGCCAGTGAAGCTTTCTTT.

V gene TRBV9 combines with J gene TRBJ2-1; D might be TRBD2 (5 bases). CDR1 SGDLS and CDR2 YYNGEE come from the germline V gene. CDR3 length: 12 residues. Trimming cost V 3 bases and J 10 bases, with 11 bases left between them. The CDR3 DNA sequence: TGTGCCAGCAGCGGAGGACTGTCAGAGCAGTTCTTC. This gives the protein CASSGGLSEQFF.

Worth noting for this clonotype: The junction does not match germline at one end; this may be a read error. This chain uses TRBV7-7 with TRBJ2-1, with 11 bases matching TRBD2. Looked up from germline, CDR1 is SSHAT and CDR2 is FNYEAQ (reference sequence). This CDR3 is 17 amino acids long. The DNA of the CDR3 is TGTGCTAGCAGCTTAGCCCTCACTAGCGGGGGTTACAATGAGCAGTTCTTC. Its protein is CASSLALTSGGYNEQFF.